These T cell receptor beta chains were read from a single sample in a study of chemoradiotherapy in HPV16-positive cancers. Measured with immunoSEQ multiplex PCR; TCRdb has only the in-frame clones, and not every one. The sample lists around 15,000 clones, more than 60% occurring once. Specimen collection occurred from a patient who underwent chemoradiotherapy. The receptors were sampled from a human donor with HPV-associated anogenital cancer. The conserved cysteine and the conserved F or W are not part of the CDR3 here.

v_gene	CDR3aa
TRBV7-3	ASSFSGNNEQF
TRBV5-1	ASSSQNAYTEAF
TRBV9	ASSVGDNTEAF
TRBV6-1	ASSERTENTEAF
TRBV6-5	ATGQESNYNSPLH
TRBV6-6	ASTLGGVSYNEQF
TRBV11-2	ASSLGSDTQY
TRBV13	ASSPRLAGNQETQY
TRBV11-2	ASSLEQGAHHVLT
TRBV7-2	ASRRDRSGANVLT
TRBV6-5	ASSLQRANTGELF
TRBV5-1	ASSLRTTGELF
TRBV28	ASSRLGTSGERGEQF
TRBV19	ASSPSQATYGYT
TRBV5-8	ASSSREAYTQY
TRBV18	ASSRGQGETYEQY
TRBV11-2	ASSLFREPSYEQY
TRBV20-1	SALRNTIY
TRBV2	ASQRTENTEAF
TRBV6-5	ASSLTGTDYYEQY
TRBV6-5	ASSYSVQGNTEAF
TRBV7-2	ASSLVSGFSYNYGYT
TRBV18	ASSLYPSGAYTEAF
TRBV5-7	ASSFGLKNIQY
TRBV5-6	ASSVQGARMYNEQF
TRBV2	ASSEFRDTSQYGYT
TRBV20-1	SPGTGEKLF
TRBV27	ASSLQAGRVHEQY
TRBV30	AWSRGSNYGYT
TRBV2	ASTRRYTEAF
TRBV30	AWDEGHHQPQH
TRBV19	ASRGTGGQPQH
TRBV5-1	ASSSGQAVRADTQY
TRBV19	ASSLNSANEKLF
TRBV28	ASCIRDTIY
TRBV30	AWSVAWGPQGEQY
TRBV11-2	ASSPQGSYEQY
TRBV6-1	ASSVDNSPLH
TRBV5-1	ASSSRDRGVYEQY
TRBV2	ASTGGLIYEQY
TRBV5-6	ASSFRPISYEQY
TRBV19	ASSMGGAPYNEQF
TRBV6-1	ATRAGRASNQPQH
TRBV23-1	ASSQCKWVRGFFYGYT
TRBV6-6	ASSYPGQGADGYT
TRBV6-6	ASRGLINDYEQY
TRBV28	ASSYKEGSGANVLT
TRBV28	ASSLSDRGNYGYT
TRBV19	ATSQLDRRWDEQF
TRBV4-1	ASSWGWQNNQPQH
TRBV2	ASKITSFANMSPGELF
TRBV9	ASSVDTGSHGYT
TRBV7-2	ASSLVLVKGTEAF
TRBV5-1	ASSAAQGTGELF
TRBV7-2	ASSLALGGNQPQH
TRBV7-9	ASSQRVGHPDTQY
TRBV28	ASITQGQGARDEQY
TRBV7-9	ASSLKQGDYGYT
TRBV28	ASSLQGLPYEQY
TRBV7-2	ASSLGLAGGIETQY